This entry features one T cell receptor (beta chain) sequence. Authors' methods: For nucleated cells, counts were estimated from reference gene primer amplification. The assay was immunoSEQ multiplex PCR, and TCRdb's table has in-frame clones only and misses some. That table furnishes V, J and clone size, whereas the DNA furnished D and trimming. The sample yields 300,000 to 350,000 clones, approximately 86% seen once. CDR3 length: 15 residues. V was cut by 1 base and J by 4 bases, with 14 bases left in between. Germline V gives CDR1 SGHDT, CDR2 YYEEEE. The sample comes from a study of blood T cell repertoires in COVID-19. For the study at large: Samples of COVID-19 (acute and convalescent) were obtained from the United States, Italy and Spain. Sample material is recorded as cDNA or gDNA derived from T cells, B-cell-depleted T cells, or PBMCs.

The source material was peripheral blood. The chain links TRBV5-6 to TRBJ1-1; a possible D gene is TRBD1 (5 bases). The receptor was derived from a man younger than 35 with active or convalescent COVID-19. CDR3 in amino acids: CASSLWRGRGTEAFF. The CDR3 DNA sequence: TGTGCCAGCAGCTTGTGGCGGGGACGCGGCACTGAAGCTTTCTTT.